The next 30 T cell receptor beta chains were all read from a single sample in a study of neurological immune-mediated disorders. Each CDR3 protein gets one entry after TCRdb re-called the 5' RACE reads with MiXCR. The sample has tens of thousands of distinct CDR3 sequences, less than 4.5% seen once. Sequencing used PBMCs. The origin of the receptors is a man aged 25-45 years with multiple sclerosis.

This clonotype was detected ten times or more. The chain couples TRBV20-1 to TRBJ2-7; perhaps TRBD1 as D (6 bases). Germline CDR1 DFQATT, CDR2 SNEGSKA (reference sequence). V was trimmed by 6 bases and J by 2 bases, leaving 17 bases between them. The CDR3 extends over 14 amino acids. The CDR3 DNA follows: TGCAGTGCCTACACCCCACAGGGAGCCTACGAGCAGTACTTC. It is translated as CSAYTPQGAYEQYF.

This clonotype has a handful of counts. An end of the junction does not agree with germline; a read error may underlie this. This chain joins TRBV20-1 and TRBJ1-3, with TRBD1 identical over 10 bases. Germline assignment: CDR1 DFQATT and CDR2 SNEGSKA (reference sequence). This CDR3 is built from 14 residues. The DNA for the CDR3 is TGCAGTGCTAGACCAGACAGGGGGCGAAAAACCATATATTTT. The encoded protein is CSARPDRGRKTIYF.

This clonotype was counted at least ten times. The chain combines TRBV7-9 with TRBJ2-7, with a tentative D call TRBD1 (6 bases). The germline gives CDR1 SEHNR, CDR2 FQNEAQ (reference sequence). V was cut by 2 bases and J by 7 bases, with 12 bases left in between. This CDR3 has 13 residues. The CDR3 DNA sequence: TGTGCCAGCAGCTTAAATCAGGGGCAAGAGCAGTACTTC. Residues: CASSLNQGQEQYF.

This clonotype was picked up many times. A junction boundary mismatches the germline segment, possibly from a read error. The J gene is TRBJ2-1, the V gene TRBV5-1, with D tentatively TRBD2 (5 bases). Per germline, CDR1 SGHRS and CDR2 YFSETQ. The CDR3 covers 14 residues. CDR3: CASRLGSSYNEQFF. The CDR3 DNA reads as TGCGCCAGCAGATTGGGGAGCTCCTACAATGAGCAGTTCTTC.

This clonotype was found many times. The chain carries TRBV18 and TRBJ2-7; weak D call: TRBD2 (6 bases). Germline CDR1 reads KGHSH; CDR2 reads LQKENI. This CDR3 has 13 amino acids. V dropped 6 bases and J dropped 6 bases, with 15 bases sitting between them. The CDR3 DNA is TGTGCCAGCTCGCTCGCGGGGAGTTTCGAGCAGTACTTC. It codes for CASSLAGSFEQYF.

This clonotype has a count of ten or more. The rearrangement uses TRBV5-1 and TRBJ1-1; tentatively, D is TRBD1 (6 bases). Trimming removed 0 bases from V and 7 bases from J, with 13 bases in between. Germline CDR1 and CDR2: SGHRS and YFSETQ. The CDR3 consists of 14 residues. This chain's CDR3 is CASSLDGGGLEAFF. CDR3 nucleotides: TGCGCCAGCAGCTTGGATGGGGGGGGCCTTGAAGCTTTCTTT.

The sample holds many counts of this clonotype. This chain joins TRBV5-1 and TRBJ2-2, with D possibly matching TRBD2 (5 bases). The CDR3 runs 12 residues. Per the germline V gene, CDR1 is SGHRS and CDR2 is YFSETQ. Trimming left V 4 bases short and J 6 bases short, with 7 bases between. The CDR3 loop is CASSRGSGELFF. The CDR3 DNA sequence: TGCGCCAGCAGCCGGGGATCCGGGGAGCTGTTTTTT.

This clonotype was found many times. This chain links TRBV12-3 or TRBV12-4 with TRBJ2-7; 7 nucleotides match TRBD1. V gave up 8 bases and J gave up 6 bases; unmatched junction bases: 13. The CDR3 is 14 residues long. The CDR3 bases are TGTGCCAGCCTCTCGCGAGGACAGGCGGGCGAGCAGTACTTC. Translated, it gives CASLSRGQAGEQYF.

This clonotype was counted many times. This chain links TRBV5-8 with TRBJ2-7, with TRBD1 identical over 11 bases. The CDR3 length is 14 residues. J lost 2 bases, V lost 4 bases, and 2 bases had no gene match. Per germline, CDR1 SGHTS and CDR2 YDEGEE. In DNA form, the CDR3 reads TGTGCCAGCAGCGCGGGACAGGGGGCCTACGAGCAGTACTTC. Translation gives CASSAGQGAYEQYF.

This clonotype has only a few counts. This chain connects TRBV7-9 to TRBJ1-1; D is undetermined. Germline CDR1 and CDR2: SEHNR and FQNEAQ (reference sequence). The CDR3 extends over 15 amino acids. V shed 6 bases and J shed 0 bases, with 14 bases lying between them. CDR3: CASSPPGSLNTEAFF. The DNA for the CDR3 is TGTGCCAGCAGTCCACCTGGCAGCTTGAACACTGAAGCTTTCTTT.

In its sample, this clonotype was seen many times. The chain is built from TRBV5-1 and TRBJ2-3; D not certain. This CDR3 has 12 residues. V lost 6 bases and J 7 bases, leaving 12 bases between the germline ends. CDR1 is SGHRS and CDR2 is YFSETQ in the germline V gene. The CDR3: CASNSDANTQYF. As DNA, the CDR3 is TGCGCCAGCAACTCGGACGCCAATACGCAGTATTTT.

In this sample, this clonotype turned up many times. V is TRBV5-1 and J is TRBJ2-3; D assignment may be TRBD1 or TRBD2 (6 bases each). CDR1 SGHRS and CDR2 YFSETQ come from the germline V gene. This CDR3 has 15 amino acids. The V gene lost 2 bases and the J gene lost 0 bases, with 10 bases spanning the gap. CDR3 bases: TGCGCCAGCAGCTTCCGGGGGCGCAGCACAGATACGCAGTATTTT. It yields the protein CASSFRGRSTDTQYF.

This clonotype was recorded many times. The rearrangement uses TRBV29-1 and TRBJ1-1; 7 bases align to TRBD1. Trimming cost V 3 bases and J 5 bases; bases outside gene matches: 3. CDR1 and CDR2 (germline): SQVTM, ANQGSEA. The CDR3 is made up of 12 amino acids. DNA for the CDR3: TGCAGCGTTGAGGGACAGAGAACTGAAGCTTTCTTT. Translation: CSVEGQRTEAFF.

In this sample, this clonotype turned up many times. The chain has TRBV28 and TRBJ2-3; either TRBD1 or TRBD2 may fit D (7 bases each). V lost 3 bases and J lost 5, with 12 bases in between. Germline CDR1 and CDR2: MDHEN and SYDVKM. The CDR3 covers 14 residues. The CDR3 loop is CASSLAGGGDTQYF. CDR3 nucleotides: TGTGCCAGCAGTTTGGCAGGGGGGGGAGATACGCAGTATTTT.

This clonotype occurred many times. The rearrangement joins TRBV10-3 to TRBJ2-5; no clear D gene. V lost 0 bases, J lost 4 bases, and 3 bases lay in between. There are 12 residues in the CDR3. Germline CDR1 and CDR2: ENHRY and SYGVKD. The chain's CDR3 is CAISESGETQYF. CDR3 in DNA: TGTGCCATCAGTGAGTCCGGAGAGACCCAGTACTTC.

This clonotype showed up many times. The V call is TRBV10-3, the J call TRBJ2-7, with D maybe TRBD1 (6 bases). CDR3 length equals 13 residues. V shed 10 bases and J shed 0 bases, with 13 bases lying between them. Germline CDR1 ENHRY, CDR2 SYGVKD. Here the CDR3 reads CASLGQFSYEQYF. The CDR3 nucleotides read TGTGCCAGCTTAGGACAGTTCTCCTACGAGCAGTACTTC.

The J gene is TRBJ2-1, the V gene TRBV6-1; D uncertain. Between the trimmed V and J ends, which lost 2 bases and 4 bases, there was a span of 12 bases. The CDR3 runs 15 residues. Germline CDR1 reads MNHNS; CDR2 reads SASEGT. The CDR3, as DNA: TGTGCCAGCAGTGAATTCTCGGGCTCTTACAATGAGCAGTTCTTC. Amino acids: CASSEFSGSYNEQFF.

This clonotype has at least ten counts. For the CDR3, the DNA is TGCGCCAGCAGAAGGACAGTTTCCTACGAGCAGTACTTC. Its translation: CASRRTVSYEQYF. The V and J genes are TRBV5-1 and TRBJ2-7; D is perhaps TRBD1 (6 bases). V dropped 5 bases and J dropped 1 base, with 10 bases sitting between them. The CDR3 spans 13 residues. CDR1 and CDR2 from the germline V gene are SGHRS and YFSETQ.

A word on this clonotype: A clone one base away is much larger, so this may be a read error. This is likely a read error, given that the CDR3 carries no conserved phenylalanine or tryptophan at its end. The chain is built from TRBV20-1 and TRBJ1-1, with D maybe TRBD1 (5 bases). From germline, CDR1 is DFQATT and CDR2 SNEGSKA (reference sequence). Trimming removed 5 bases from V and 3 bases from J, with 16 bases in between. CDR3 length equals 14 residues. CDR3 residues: CSADKDIPYTEAFC. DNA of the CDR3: TGCAGTGCTGATAAGGACATTCCGTACACTGAAGCTTTCTGT.

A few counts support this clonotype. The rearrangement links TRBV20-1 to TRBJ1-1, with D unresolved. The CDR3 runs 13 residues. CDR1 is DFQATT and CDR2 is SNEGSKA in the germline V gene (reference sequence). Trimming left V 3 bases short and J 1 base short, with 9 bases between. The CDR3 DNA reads TGCAGTGCTAGGCCGGATAAGAACACTGAAGCTTTCTTT. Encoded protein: CSARPDKNTEAFF.

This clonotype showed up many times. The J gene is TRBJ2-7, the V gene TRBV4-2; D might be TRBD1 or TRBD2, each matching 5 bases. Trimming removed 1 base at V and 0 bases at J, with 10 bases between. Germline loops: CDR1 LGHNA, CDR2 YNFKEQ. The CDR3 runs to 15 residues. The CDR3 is CASSQGWGSSYEQYF. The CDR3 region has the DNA TGTGCCAGCAGCCAAGGCTGGGGGAGCTCCTACGAGCAGTACTTC.

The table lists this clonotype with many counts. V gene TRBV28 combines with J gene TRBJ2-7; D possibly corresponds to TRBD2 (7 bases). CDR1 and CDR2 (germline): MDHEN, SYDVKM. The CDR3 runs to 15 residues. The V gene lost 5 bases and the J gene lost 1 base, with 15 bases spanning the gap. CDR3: CASSPSGGQSYEQYF. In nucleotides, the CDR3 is TGTGCCAGCAGTCCCTCCGGGGGGCAATCCTACGAGCAGTACTTC.

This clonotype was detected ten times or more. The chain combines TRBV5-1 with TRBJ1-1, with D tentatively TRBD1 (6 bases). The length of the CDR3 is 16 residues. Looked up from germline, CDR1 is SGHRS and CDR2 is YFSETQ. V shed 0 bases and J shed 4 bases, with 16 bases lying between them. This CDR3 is CASSLGQPGVGTEAFF. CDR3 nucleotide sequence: TGCGCCAGCAGCTTGGGGCAACCAGGGGTTGGCACTGAAGCTTTCTTT. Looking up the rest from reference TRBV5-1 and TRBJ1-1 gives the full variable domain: KAGVTQTPRYLIKTRGQQVTLSCSPISGHRSVSWYQQTPGQGLQFLFEYFSETQRNKGNFPGRFSGRQFSNSRSEMNVSTLELGDSALYLCASSLGQPGVGTEAFFGQGTRLTVV.

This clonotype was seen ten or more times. The DNA for the CDR3 is TGTGCCAGCAGCGAGCCAGACGGCCCTAATTACGACACTGAAGCTTTCTTT. Amino acid sequence: CASSEPDGPNYDTEAFF. J is TRBJ1-1 and V is TRBV5-5; D unresolved. Per germline, CDR1 SGHKS and CDR2 YYEKEE (reference sequence). The CDR3 spans 17 residues. The germline V and J ends were trimmed by 4 bases and 3 bases, with 22 bases remaining between them.

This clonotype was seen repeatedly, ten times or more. Here the CDR3 DNA reads TGCAGTGCTAGCAGGGCTAGCGGGAGTATGGGGACAGATACGCAGTATTTT. Translated: CSASRASGSMGTDTQYF. The rearrangement uses TRBV20-1 and TRBJ2-3, with 10 bases fitting TRBD2. Per the germline V gene, CDR1 is DFQATT and CDR2 is SNEGSKA (reference sequence). J was trimmed by 3 bases and V by 3 bases; bases with no gene match: 12. The CDR3 loop spans 17 amino acids.

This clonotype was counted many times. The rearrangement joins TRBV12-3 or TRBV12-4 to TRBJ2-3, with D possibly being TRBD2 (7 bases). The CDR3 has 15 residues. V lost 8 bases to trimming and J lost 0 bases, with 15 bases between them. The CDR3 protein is CASGRGGLSTDTQYF. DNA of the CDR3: TGTGCCAGCGGAAGAGGGGGACTAAGCACAGATACGCAGTATTTT.

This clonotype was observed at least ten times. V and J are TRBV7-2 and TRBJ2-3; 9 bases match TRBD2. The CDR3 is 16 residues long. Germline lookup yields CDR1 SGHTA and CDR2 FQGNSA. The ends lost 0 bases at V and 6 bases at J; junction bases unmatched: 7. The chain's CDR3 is CASSLAGGGADDTQYF. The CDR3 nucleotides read TGTGCCAGCAGCTTAGCGGGCGGGGGGGCCGATGATACGCAGTATTTT.

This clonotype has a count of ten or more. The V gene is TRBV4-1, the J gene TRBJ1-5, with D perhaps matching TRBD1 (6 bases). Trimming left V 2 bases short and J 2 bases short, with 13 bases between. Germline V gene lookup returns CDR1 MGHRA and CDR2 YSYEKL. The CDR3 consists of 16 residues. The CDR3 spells CASSQPQGLGNQPQHF. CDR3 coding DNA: TGCGCCAGCAGCCAACCACAGGGTCTTGGCAATCAGCCCCAGCATTTT.

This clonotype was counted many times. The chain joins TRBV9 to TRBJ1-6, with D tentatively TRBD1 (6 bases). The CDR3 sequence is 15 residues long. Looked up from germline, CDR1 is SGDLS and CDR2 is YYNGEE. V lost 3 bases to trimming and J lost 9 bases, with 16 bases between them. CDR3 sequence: CASSGSTGPGSPLHF. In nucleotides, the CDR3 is TGTGCCAGCAGCGGCTCGACAGGCCCGGGTTCACCCCTCCACTTT.

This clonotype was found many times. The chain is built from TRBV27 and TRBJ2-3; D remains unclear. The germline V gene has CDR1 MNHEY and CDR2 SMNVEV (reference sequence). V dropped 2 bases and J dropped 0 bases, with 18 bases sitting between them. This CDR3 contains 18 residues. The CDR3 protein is CASSLGPLSVPSTDTQYF. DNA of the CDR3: TGTGCCAGCAGTTTAGGACCCCTAAGCGTCCCTAGCACAGATACGCAGTATTTT.